This T cell receptor beta chain was recorded in a study of blood T cell repertoires in COVID-19. Study summary: The study drew acute and convalescent COVID-19 samples from the United States, Italy and Spain. PBMCs, B-cell-depleted T cells, or T cells were the source of the cDNA or gDNA that made up the material.

Authors' methods: The assay estimated nucleated cells by amplifying reference gene primers. Repertoires were generated with immunoSEQ multiplex PCR, while TCRdb's copy carries only in-frame clones and drops some. The V and J calls and clone size are taken from that table; D and trimming were inferred from the DNA. The data contain about 87,000 clones, roughly 87% of them singletons. Source material: peripheral blood. This TCR was sampled from a woman at least 80 years old with acute or convalescent COVID-19.

CDR3 residues: CSASSSGDTDTQYF. The CDR3 DNA is TGCAGTGCTAGTTCTAGCGGGGACACAGATACGCAGTATTTT. The chain couples TRBV20-1 to TRBJ2-3, with 9 bases lining up with TRBD2. There are 14 residues in the CDR3. The junction had 3 bases not matched to a gene; V was cut back by 3 bases and J by 2 bases. Germline-derived CDR1 and CDR2 are DFQATT and SNEGSKA (reference sequence).